This section outlines one TCR beta chain sequence together with its context. In the original analysis: Reference gene primer amplification gave nucleated cell count estimates. The assay was immunoSEQ multiplex PCR, and TCRdb's table has in-frame clones only and misses some. That table gives V, J and clone size, and the DNA gave D and trimming. This table holds 250,000 to 350,000 clones, approximately 87% found once. The CDR3 sequence is 15 residues long. V lost 1 base and J lost 2; bases outside the gene matches: 2. CDR1 SGHTA and CDR2 FQGNSA come from the germline V gene. The data derive from a study of blood T cell repertoires in COVID-19. Study context: Collection of acute and convalescent COVID-19 samples took place in the United States, Italy and Spain. Sources were T cells, B-cell-depleted T cells, or PBMCs; the material itself was cDNA or gDNA.

The chain joins TRBV7-2 to TRBJ2-1, with 7 positions matching TRBD1. This TCR derives from a woman between 45 and 65 years old with active or convalescent COVID-19. The specimen sequenced was peripheral blood. The CDR3 nucleotides read TGTGCCAGCAGCTTAGAGGGGACAGCCTACAATGAGCAGTTCTTC. It encodes CASSLEGTAYNEQFF.